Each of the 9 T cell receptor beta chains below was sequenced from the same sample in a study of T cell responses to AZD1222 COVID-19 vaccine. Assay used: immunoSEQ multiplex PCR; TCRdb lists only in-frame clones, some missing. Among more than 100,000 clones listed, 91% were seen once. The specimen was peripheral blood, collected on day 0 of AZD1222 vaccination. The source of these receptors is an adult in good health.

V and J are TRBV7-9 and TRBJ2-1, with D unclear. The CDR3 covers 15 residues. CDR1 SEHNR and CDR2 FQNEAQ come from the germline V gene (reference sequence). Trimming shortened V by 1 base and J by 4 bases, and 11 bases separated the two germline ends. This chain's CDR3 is CASSLEDRIYNEQFF. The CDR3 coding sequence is TGTGCCAGCAGCTTAGAAGATCGGATTTACAATGAGCAGTTCTTC.

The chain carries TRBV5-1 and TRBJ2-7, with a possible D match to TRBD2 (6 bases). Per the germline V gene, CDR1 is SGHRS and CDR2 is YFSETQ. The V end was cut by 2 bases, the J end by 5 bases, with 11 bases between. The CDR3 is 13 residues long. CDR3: CASSFTGANEQYF. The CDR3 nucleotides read TGCGCCAGCAGCTTTACGGGAGCGAACGAGCAGTACTTC.

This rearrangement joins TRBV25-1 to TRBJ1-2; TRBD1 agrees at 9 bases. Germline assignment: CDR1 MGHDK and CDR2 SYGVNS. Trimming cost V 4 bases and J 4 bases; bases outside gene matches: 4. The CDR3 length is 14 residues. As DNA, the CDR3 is TGTGCCAGCAGTGGACAGGGGGTTGTCTATGGCTACACCTTC. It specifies CASSGQGVVYGYTF.

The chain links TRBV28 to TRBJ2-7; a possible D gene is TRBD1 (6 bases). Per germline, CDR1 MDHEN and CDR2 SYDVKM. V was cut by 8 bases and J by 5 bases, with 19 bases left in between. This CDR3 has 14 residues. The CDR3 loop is CASLVAGARDEQYF. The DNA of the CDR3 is TGTGCCAGCCTTGTCGCAGGGGCCCGGGACGAGCAGTACTTC.

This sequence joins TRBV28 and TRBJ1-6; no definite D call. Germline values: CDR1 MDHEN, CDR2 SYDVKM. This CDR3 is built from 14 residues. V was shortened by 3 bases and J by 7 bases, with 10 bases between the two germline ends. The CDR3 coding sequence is TGTGCCAGCAGTTTGAACGGCAACAATTCACCCCTCCACTTT. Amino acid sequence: CASSLNGNNSPLHF.

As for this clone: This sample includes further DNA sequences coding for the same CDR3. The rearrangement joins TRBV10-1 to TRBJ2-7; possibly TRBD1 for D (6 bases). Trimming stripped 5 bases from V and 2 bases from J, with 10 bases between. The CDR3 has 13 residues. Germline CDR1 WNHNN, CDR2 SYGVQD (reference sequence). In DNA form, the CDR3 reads TGCGCCAGCAGTTTGACAGGAACCTACGAGCAGTACTTC. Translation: CASSLTGTYEQYF.

Here the CDR3 DNA reads TGTGCCAGCTCACGCCTGAACCCGGGACAGGGGAAAAACACTGAAGCTTTCTTT. It yields the protein CASSRLNPGQGKNTEAFF. The genes are TRBV18 and TRBJ1-1, with TRBD1 matching 10 bases. The CDR3 has 18 residues. Germline CDR1 KGHSH, CDR2 LQKENI. After removal of 4 bases from V and 2 bases from J, the junction contained 13 bases not matched to a gene.

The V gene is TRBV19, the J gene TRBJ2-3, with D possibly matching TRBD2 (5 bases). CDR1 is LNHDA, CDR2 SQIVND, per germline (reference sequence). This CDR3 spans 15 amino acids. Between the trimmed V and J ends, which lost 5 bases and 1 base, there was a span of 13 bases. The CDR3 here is CASSVGGWGTDTQYF. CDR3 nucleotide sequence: TGTGCCAGTAGTGTGGGCGGGTGGGGCACAGATACGCAGTATTTT. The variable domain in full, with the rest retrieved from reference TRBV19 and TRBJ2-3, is DGGITQSPKYLFRKEGQNVTLSCEQNLNHDAMYWYRQDPGQGLRLIYYSQIVNDFQKGDIAEGYSVSREKKESFPLTVTSAQKNPTAFYLCASSVGGWGTDTQYFGPGTRLTVL.

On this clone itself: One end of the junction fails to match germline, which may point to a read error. The CDR3 sequence: CASRQAGSTEAFF. In DNA, the CDR3 is TGTGCCAGCAGACAAGCAGGGAGCACTGAAGCTTTCTTT. This chain links TRBV3-1 (or the pseudogene TRBV3-2) with TRBJ1-1; TRBD1 is a possible D gene (5 bases). Germline V lookup: CDR1 LGHDT, CDR2 YNNKEL (reference sequence). The CDR3 loop spans 13 amino acids.